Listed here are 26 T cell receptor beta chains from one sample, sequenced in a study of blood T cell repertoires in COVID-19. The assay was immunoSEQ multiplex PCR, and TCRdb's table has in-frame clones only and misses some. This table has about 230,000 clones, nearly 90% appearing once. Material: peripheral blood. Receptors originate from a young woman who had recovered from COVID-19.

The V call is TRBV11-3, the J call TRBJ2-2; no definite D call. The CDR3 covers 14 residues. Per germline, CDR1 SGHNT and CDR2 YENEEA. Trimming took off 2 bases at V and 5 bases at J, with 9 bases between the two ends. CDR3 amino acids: CASSLKRVTGELFF. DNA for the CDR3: TGTGCCAGCAGCTTAAAGAGAGTGACCGGGGAGCTGTTTTTT.

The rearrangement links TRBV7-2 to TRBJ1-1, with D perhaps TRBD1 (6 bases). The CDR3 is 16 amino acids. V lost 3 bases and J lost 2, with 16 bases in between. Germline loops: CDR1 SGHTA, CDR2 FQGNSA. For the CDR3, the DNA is TGTGCCAGCAGCTTTAGCAGAGACAGGCTTAACACTGAAGCTTTCTTT. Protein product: CASSFSRDRLNTEAFF.

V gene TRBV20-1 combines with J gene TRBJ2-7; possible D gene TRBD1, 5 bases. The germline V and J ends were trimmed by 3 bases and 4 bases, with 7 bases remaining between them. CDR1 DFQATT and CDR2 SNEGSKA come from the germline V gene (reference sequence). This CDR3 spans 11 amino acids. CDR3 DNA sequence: TGCAGTGCTAGTAAGGGGTACGAGCAGTACTTC. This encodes CSASKGYEQYF.

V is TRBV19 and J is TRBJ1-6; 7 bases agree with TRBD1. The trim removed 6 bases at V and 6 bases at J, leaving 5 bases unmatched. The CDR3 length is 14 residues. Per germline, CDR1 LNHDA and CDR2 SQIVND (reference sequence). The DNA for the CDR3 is TGTGCCAGTAGCCCGACAGGGTTTAATTCACCCCTCCACTTT. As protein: CASSPTGFNSPLHF. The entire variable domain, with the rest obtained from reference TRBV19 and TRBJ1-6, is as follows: DGGITQSPKYLFRKEGQNVTLSCEQNLNHDAMYWYRQDPGQGLRLIYYSQIVNDFQKGDIAEGYSVSREKKESFPLTVTSAQKNPTAFYLCASSPTGFNSPLHFGNGTRLTVT.

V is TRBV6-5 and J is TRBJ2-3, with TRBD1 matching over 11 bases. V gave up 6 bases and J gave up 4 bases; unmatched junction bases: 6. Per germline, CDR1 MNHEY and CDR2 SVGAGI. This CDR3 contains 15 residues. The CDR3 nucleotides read TGTGCCAGCAGCCCCGGACAGGGGGCGGCAGATACGCAGTATTTT. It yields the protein CASSPGQGAADTQYF.

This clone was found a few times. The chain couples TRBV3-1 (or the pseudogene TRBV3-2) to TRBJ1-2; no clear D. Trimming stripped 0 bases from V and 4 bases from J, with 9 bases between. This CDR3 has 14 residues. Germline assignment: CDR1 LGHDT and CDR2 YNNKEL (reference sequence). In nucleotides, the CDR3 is TGTGCCAGCAGCCAAGATCATCCCAGCTATGGCTACACCTTC. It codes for CASSQDHPSYGYTF.

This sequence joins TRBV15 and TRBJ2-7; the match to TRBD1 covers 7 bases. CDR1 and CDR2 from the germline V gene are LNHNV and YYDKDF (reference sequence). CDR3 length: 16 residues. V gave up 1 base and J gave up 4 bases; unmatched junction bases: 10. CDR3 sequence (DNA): TGTGCCACCAGCAGAGGTCGGACAGGAACGAGTTACGAGCAGTACTTC. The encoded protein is CATSRGRTGTSYEQYF.

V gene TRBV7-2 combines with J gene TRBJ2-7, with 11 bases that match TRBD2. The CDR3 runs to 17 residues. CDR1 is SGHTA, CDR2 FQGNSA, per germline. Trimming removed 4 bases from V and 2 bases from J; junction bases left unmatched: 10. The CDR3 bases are TGTGCCAGCAGCTCCGACGGGACTAGCGGACCCCCCTACGAGCAGTACTTC. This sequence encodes CASSSDGTSGPPYEQYF.

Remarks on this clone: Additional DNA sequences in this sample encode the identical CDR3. In nucleotides, the CDR3 is TGTGCCAGCAGCTCCGGACAGGGTGACTATGGCTACACCTTC. It encodes CASSSGQGDYGYTF. This rearrangement joins TRBV7-2 to TRBJ1-2; 8 bases map to TRBD1. The V and J ends lost 4 bases and 3 bases, in that order; junction bases with no gene match: 4. The germline V gene encodes CDR1 SGHTA and CDR2 FQGNSA. The CDR3 is 14 amino acids.

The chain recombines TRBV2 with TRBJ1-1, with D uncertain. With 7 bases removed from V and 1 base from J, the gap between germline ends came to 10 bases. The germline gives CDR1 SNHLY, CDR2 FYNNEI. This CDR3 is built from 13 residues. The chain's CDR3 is CASKVGENTEAFF. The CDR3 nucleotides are TGTGCCAGCAAGGTCGGGGAGAACACTGAAGCTTTCTTT. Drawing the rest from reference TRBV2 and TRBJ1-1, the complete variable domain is EPEVTQTPSHQVTQMGQEVILRCVPISNHLYFYWYRQILGQKVEFLVSFYNNEISEKSEIFDDQFSVERPDGSNFTLKIRSTKLEDSAMYFCASKVGENTEAFFGQGTRLTVV.

The CDR3: CASSVGEYYGYTF. DNA for the CDR3: TGTGCCAGCAGCGTAGGGGAGTACTATGGCTACACCTTC. The genes are TRBV9 and TRBJ1-2; no clear D. V was shortened by 0 bases and J by 3 bases, with 6 bases between the two germline ends. The CDR3 is 13 residues long. Germline-derived CDR1 and CDR2 are SGDLS and YYNGEE.

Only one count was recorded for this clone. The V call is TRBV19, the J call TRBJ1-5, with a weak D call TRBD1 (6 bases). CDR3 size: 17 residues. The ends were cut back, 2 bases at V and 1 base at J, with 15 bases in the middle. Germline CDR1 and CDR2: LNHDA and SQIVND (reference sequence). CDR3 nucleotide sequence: TGTGCCAGTAGTATATCAGTAACAGGGCTCAGCAATCAGCCCCAGCATTTT. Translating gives CASSISVTGLSNQPQHF.

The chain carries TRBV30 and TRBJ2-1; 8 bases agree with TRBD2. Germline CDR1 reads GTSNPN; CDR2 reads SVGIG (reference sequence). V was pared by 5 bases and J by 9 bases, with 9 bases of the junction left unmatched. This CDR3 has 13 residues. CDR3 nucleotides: TGTGCCTGGTGTCCCGGGACTAGGTTTGAGCAGTTCTTC. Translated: CAWCPGTRFEQFF.

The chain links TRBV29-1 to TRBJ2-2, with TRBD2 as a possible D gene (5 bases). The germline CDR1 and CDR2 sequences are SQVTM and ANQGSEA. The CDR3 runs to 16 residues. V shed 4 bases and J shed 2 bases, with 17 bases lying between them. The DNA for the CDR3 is TGCAGCGTTGGTGGTCCGACGGGAAGAAACACCGGGGAGCTGTTTTTT. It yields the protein CSVGGPTGRNTGELFF.

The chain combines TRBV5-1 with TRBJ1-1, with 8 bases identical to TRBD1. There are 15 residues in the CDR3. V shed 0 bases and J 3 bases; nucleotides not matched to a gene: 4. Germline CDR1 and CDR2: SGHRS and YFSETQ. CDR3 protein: CASSLAGGTYTEAFF. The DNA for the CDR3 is TGCGCCAGCAGCTTGGCAGGGGGCACTTACACTGAAGCTTTCTTT.

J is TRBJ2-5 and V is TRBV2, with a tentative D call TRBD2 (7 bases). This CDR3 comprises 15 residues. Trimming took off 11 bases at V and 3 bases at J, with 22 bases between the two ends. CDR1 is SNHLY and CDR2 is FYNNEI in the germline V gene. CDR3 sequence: CASGRGGTGEETQYF. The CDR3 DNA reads TGTGCCTCCGGAAGGGGGGGAACGGGAGAAGAGACCCAGTACTTC.

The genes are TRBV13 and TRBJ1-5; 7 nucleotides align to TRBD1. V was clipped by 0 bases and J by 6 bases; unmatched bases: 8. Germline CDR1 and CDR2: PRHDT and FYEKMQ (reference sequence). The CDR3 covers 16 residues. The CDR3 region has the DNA TGTGCCAGCAGCTTAGGGCTGACAGGGCGGGGTCAGCCCCAGCATTTT. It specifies CASSLGLTGRGQPQHF.

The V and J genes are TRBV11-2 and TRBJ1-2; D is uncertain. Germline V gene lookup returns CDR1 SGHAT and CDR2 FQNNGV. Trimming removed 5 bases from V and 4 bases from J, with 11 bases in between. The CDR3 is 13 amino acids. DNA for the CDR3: TGTGCCAGCAGCCCCTCAGAAAGCTATGGCTACACCTTC. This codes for CASSPSESYGYTF.

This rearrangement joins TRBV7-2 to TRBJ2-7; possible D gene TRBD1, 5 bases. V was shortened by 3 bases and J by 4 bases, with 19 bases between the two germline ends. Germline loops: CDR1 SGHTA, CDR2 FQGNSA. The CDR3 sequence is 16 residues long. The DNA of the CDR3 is TGTGCCAGCAGCTTTCCCCCAGGGCACGTAGGTTACGAGCAGTACTTC. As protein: CASSFPPGHVGYEQYF.

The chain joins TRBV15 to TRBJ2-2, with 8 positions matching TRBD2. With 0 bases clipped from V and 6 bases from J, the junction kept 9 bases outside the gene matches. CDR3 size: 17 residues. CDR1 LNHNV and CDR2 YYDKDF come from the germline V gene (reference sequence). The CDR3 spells CATSRDVSSGRAGELFF. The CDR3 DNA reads TGTGCCACCAGCAGAGATGTTTCCAGCGGGAGAGCCGGGGAGCTGTTTTTT.

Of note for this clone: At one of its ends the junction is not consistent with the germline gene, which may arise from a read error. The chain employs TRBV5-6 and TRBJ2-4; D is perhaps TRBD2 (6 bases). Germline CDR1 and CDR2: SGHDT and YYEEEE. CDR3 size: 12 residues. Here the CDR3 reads CASRRARNIQYF. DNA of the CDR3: TGTGCCAGCCGGAGGGCCAGAAACATTCAGTACTTC.

CDR3 protein: CASSVESPLVSDTQYF. For the CDR3, the DNA is TGTGCCAGCAGCGTTGAGAGTCCATTGGTATCGGATACGCAGTATTTT. The genes are TRBV9 and TRBJ2-3; D remains ambiguous. CDR1 is SGDLS and CDR2 is YYNGEE in the germline V gene. The V gene lost 2 bases and the J gene lost 6 bases, with 19 bases spanning the gap. The CDR3 totals 16 residues.

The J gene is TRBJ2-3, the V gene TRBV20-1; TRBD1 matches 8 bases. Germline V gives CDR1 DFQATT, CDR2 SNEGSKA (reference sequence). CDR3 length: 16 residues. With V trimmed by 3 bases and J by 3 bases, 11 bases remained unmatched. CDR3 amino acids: CSASGVATGETDTQYF. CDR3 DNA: TGCAGTGCTAGTGGTGTAGCGACAGGGGAAACAGATACGCAGTATTTT.

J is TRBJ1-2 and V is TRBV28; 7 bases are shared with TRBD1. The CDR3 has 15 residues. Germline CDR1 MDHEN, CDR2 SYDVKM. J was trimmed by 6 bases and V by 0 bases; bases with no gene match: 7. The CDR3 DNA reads TGTGCCAGCAGTTTATGGGGACAGCGTGGGGATGGCTACACCTTC. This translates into CASSLWGQRGDGYTF.

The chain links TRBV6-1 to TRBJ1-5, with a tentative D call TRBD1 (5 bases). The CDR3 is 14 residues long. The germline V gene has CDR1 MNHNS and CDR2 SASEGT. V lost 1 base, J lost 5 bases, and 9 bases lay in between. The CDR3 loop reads CASSEVGGYQPQHF. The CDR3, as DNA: TGTGCCAGCAGTGAAGTCGGGGGGTATCAGCCCCAGCATTTT.

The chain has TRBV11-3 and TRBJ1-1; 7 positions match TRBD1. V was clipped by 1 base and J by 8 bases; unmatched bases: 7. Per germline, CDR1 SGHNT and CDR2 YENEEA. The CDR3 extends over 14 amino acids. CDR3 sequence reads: CASSLGNRGAEAFF. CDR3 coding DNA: TGTGCCAGCAGCTTAGGAAACAGGGGAGCCGAAGCTTTCTTT.